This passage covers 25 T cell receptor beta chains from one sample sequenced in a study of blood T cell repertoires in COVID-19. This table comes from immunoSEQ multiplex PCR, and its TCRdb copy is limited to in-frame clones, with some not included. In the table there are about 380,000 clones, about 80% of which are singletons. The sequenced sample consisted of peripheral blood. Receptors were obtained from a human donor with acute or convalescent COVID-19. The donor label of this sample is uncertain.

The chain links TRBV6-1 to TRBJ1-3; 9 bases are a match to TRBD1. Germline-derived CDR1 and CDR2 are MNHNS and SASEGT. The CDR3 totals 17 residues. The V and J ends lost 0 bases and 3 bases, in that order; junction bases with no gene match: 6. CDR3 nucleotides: TGTGCCAGCAGTGAAGCGGTAGGGACAGGGTTTGGAAACACCATATATTTT. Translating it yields CASSEAVGTGFGNTIYF.

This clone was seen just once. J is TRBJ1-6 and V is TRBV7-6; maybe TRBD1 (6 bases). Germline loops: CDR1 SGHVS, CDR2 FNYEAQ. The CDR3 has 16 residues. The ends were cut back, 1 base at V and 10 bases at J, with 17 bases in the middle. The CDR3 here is CASSLVATGGASPLHF. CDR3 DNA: TGTGCCAGCAGCTTAGTTGCGACAGGAGGAGCATCACCCCTCCACTTT.

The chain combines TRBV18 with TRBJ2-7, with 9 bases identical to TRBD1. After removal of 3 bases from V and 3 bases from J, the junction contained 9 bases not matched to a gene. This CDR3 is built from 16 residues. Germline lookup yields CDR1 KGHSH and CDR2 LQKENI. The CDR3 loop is CASSPPRDRAIYEQYF. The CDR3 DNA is TGTGCCAGCTCACCTCCCCGGGACAGGGCAATCTACGAGCAGTACTTC.

In DNA form, the CDR3 reads TGTGCCAGCAGGGGCGCCGTCTCAACAGGGCATGGGTCACCCCTCCACTTT. Amino acid sequence: CASRGAVSTGHGSPLHF. The genes are TRBV2 and TRBJ1-6; D is perhaps TRBD1 (6 bases). The length of the CDR3 is 17 residues. CDR1 and CDR2 (germline): SNHLY, FYNNEI. V lost 6 bases and J lost 10, with 25 bases in between. Combining the CDR3 with reference TRBV2 and TRBJ1-6 gives the whole variable domain EPEVTQTPSHQVTQMGQEVILRCVPISNHLYFYWYRQILGQKVEFLVSFYNNEISEKSEIFDDQFSVERPDGSNFTLKIRSTKLEDSAMYFCASRGAVSTGHGSPLHFGNGTRLTVT.

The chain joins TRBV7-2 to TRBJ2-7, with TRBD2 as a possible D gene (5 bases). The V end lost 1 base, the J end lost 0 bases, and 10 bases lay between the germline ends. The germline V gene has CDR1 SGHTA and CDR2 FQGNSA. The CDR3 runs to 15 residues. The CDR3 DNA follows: TGTGCCAGCAGCTTAGGGGGAGACACCTCCTACGAGCAGTACTTC. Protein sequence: CASSLGGDTSYEQYF.

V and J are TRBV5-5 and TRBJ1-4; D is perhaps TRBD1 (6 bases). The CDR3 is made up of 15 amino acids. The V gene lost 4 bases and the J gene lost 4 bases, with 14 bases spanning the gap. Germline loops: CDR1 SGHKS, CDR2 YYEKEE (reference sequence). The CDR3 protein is CASSPVAGVNEKLFF. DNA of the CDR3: TGTGCCAGCAGCCCGGTGGCAGGGGTTAATGAAAAACTGTTTTTT.

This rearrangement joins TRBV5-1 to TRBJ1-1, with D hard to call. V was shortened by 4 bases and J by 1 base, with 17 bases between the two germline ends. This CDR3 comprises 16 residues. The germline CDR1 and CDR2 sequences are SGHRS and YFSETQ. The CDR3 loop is CASSPPNRERNTEAFF. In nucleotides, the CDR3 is TGCGCCAGCAGCCCACCTAACCGGGAAAGGAACACTGAAGCTTTCTTT.

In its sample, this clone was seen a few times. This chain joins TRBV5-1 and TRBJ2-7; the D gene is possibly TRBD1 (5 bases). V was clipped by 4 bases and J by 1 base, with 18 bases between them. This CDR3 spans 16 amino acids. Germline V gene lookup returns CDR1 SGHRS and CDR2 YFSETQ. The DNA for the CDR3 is TGCGCCAGCAGCCCAAACCCCAGGGTAGGGTCCTACGAGCAGTACTTC. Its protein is CASSPNPRVGSYEQYF.

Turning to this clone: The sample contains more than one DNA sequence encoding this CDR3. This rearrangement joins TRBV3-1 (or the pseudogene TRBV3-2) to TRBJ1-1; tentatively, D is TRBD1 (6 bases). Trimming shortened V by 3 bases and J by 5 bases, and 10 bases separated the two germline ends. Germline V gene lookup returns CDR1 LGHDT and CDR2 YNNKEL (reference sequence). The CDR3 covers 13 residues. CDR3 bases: TGTGCCAGCAGCCAGTCAGGGGTTACTGAAGCTTTCTTT. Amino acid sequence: CASSQSGVTEAFF.

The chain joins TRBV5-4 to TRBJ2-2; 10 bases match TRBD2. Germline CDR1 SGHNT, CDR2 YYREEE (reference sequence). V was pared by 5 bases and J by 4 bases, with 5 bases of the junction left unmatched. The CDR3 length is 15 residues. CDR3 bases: TGTGCCAGCAGGGGGACTAGCGATGTCACCGGGGAGCTGTTTTTT. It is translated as CASRGTSDVTGELFF. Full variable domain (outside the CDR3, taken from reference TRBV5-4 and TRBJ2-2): ETGVTQSPTHLIKTRGQQVTLRCSSQSGHNTVSWYQQALGQGPQFIFQYYREEENGRGNFPPRFSGLQFPNYSSELNVNALELDDSALYLCASRGTSDVTGELFFGEGSRLTVL.

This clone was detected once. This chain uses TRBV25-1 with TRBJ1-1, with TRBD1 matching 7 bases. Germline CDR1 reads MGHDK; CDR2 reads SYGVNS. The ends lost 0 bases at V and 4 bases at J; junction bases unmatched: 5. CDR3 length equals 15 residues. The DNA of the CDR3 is TGTGCCAGCAGTGAATATGGGTCAGGGGGCACTGAAGCTTTCTTT. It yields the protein CASSEYGSGGTEAFF. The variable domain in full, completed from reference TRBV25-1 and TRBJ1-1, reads EADIYQTPRYLVIGTGKKITLECSQTMGHDKMYWYQQDPGMELHLIHYSYGVNSTEKGDLSSESTVSRIRTEHFPLTLESARPSHTSQYLCASSEYGSGGTEAFFGQGTRLTVV.

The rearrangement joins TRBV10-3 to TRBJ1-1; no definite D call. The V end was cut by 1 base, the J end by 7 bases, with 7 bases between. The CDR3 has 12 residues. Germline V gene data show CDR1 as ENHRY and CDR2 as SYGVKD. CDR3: CAISELGSEAFF. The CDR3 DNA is TGTGCCATCAGTGAGTTAGGGAGTGAAGCTTTCTTT.

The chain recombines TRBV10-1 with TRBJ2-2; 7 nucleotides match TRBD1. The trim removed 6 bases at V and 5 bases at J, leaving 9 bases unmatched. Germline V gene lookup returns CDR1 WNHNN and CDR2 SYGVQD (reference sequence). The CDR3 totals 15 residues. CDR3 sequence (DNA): TGCGCCAGCAGCGTCGACAGGGTCGGGACCGGGGAGCTGTTTTTT. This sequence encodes CASSVDRVGTGELFF.

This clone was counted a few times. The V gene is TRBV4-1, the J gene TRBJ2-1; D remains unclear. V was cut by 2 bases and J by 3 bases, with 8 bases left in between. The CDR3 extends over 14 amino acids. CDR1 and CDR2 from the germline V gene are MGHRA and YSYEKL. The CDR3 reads CASSQTQDYNEQFF. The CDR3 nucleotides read TGCGCCAGCAGCCAAACCCAGGACTACAATGAGCAGTTCTTC.

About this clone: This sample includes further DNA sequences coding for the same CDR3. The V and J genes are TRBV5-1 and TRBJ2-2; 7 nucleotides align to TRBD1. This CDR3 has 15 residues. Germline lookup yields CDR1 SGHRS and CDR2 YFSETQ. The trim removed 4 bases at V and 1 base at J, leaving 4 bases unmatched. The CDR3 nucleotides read TGCGCCAGCAGCCTGGGACAGCGGAACACCGGGGAGCTGTTTTTT. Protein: CASSLGQRNTGELFF. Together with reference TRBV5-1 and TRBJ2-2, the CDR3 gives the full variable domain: KAGVTQTPRYLIKTRGQQVTLSCSPISGHRSVSWYQQTPGQGLQFLFEYFSETQRNKGNFPGRFSGRQFSNSRSEMNVSTLELGDSALYLCASSLGQRNTGELFFGEGSRLTVL.

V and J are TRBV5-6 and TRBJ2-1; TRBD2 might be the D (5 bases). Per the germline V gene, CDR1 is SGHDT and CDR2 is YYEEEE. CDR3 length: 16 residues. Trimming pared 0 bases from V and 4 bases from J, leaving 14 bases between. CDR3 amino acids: CASSLAVGVGYNEQFF. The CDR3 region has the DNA TGTGCCAGCAGCTTGGCCGTGGGAGTGGGTTACAATGAGCAGTTCTTC. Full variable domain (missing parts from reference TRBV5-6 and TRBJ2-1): DAGVTQSPTHLIKTRGQQVTLRCSPKSGHDTVSWYQQALGQGPQFIFQYYEEEERQRGNFPDRFSGHQFPNYSSELNVNALLLGDSALYLCASSLAVGVGYNEQFFGPGTRLTVL.

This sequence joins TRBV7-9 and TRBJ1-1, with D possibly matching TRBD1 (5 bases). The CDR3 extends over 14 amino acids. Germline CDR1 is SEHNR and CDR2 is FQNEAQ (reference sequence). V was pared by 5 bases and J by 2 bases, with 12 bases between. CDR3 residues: CASSPIRDNTEAFF. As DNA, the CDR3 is TGTGCCAGCAGCCCTATCAGGGATAACACTGAAGCTTTCTTT. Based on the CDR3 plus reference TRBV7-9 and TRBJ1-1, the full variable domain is DTGVSQNPRHKITKRGQNVTFRCDPISEHNRLYWYRQTLGQGPEFLTYFQNEAQLEKSRLLSDRFSAERPKGSFSTLEIQRTEQGDSAMYLCASSPIRDNTEAFFGQGTRLTVV.

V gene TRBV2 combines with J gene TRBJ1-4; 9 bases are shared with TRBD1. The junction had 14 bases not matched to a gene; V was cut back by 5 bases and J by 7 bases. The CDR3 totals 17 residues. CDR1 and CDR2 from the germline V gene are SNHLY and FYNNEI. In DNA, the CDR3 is TGTGCCAGCAGTCGACTTCTACAGGGGGCCGAGGGTGAAAAACTGTTTTTT. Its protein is CASSRLLQGAEGEKLFF.

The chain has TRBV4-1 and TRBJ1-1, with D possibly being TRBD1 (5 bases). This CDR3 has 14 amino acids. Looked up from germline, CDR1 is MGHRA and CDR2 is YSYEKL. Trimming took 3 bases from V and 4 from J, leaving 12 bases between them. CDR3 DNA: TGCGCCAGCAGCCAGGGGGGGATCGGCACTGAAGCTTTCTTT. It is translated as CASSQGGIGTEAFF.

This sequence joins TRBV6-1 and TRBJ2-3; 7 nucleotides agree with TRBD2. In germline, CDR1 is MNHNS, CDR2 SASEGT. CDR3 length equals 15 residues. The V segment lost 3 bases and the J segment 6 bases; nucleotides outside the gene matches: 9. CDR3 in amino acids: CASSEEGGWGDTQYF. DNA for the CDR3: TGTGCCAGCAGTGAGGAGGGAGGGTGGGGGGATACGCAGTATTTT.

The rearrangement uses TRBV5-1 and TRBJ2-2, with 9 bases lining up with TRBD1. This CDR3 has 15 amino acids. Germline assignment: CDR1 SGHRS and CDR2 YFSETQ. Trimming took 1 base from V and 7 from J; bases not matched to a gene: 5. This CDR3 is CASSLQQGASGELFF. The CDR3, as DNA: TGCGCCAGCAGCTTGCAACAGGGGGCGAGCGGGGAGCTGTTTTTT.

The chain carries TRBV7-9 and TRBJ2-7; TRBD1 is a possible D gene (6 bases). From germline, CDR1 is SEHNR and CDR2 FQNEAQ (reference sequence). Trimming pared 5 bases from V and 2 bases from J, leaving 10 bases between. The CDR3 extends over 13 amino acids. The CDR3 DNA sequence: TGTGCCAGCAGCATACAGGGACCCTACGAGCAGTACTTC. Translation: CASSIQGPYEQYF.

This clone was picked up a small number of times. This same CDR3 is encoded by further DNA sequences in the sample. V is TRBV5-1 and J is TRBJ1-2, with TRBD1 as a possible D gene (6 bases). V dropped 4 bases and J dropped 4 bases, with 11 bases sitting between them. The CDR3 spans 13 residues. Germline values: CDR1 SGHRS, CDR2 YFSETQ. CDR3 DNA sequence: TGCGCCAGCAGCCTCGACAGGTCCTATGGCTACACCTTC. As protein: CASSLDRSYGYTF.

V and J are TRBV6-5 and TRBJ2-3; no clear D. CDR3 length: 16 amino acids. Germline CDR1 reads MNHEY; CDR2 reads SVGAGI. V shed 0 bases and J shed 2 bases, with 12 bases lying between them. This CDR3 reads CASSYSLAEFTDTQYF. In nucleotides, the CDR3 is TGTGCCAGCAGTTACTCTCTGGCGGAATTCACAGATACGCAGTATTTT.

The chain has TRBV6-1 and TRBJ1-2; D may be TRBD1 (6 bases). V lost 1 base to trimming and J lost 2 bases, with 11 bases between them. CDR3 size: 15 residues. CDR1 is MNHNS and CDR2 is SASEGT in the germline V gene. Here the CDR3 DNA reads TGTGCCAGCAGTGAAGAGGGGACACTCAACTATGGCTACACCTTC. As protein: CASSEEGTLNYGYTF.